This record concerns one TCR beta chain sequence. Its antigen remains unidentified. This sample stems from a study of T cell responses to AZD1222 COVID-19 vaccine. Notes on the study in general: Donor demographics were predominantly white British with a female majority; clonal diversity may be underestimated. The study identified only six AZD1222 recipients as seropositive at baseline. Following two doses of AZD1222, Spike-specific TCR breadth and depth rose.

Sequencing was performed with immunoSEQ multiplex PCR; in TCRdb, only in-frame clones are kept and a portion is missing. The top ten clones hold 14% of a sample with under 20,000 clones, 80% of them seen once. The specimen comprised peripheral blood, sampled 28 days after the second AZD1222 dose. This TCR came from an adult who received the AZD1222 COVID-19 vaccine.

CDR3 loop: CASAGGEGPQHF. The CDR3 nucleotides are TGTGCCAGCGCAGGGGGCGAGGGGCCCCAGCATTTT. The chain employs TRBV12-3 or TRBV12-4 and TRBJ1-5; 8 nucleotides match TRBD1. V shed 8 bases and J 9 bases; nucleotides not matched to a gene: 6. The CDR3 totals 12 residues.